This T cell receptor beta chain was observed in a study of cytomegalovirus exposure and HLA in healthy donors. Amplification used 60 Vbeta primers and 13 Jbeta primers. Clones were read by immunoSEQ multiplex PCR, and TCRdb kept only the in-frame ones, dropping some. This table has 100,000 or so clones, roughly 74% appearing once. The V and J ends lost 3 bases and 3 bases respectively, with 12 bases between them. In germline, CDR1 is LNHNV, CDR2 YYDKDF (reference sequence). This CDR3 comprises 14 residues. Sample: PBMCs. The sequence came from a middle-aged woman in good health and CMV-seronegative. The chain employs TRBV15 and TRBJ2-7; D remains ambiguous. CDR3 loop: CATSRSLVVYEQYF. Written as DNA, the CDR3 is TGTGCCACCAGCAGGTCTTTAGTGGTCTACGAGCAGTACTTC.